The source of this TCR beta chain is a study of T cells in Graves' hyperthyroidism and ophthalmopathy. V lost 6 bases and J lost 6; bases outside the gene matches: 3. This CDR3 has 13 residues. Germline values: CDR1 MNHNS, CDR2 SASEGT. There were TCR beta CDR3 regions amplified from RNA transcripts. When the TCR CDR3 underwent first-round RT-PCR, the HTBI primer set was used. MiXCR, run by TCRdb on the multiplex PCR reads, gives a single entry per CDR3 protein. The sample yields some 690,000 distinct CDR3 sequences, 15% to 20% seen once. Sequenced input: blood. This TCR was sampled from a man aged 50 or older with Graves' hyperthyroidism. J is TRBJ2-2 and V is TRBV6-1; 8 nucleotides align to TRBD1. For the CDR3, the DNA is TGTGCCAGCAGAGCACAGGGGGCCGGGGAGCTGTTTTTT. Amino acids: CASRAQGAGELFF.